The 18 T cell receptor beta chains in this list originate from one sample, sequenced in a study of shared clonotypes between healthy human individuals. The data were produced by immunoSEQ multiplex PCR, yet TCRdb's version contains in-frame clones alone and is incomplete. In the table there are some 2 million clones, just under 95% of which are singletons. The naive CD8 population came from CD45RO-negative cells selected for CCR7, without terminally differentiated effector memory CD45RA+ cells. Sequences were obtained from naive CD8+ T cells sorted from blood. These receptors came from a man aged 18 to 35 in good health.

This chain joins TRBV29-1 and TRBJ2-7; TRBD1 matches 8 bases. Germline trimming cut 1 base from V and 5 bases from J; bases unmatched to any gene: 7. The germline CDR1 and CDR2 sequences are SQVTM and ANQGSEA. This CDR3 is built from 14 residues. The DNA for the CDR3 is TGCAGCGTTGAAGCTCAGGGGGCTTTCGACGAGCAGTACTTC. Translating gives CSVEAQGAFDEQYF.

The chain has TRBV7-6 and TRBJ1-4; D call uncertain. Germline V gene sequence: CDR1 SGHVS, CDR2 FNYEAQ. CDR3 length: 12 residues. V lost 5 bases to trimming and J lost 4 bases, with 5 bases between them. The CDR3 spells CASSPFNEKLFF. CDR3 coding DNA: TGTGCCAGCAGCCCCTTTAATGAAAAACTGTTTTTT. Full variable domain (missing parts from reference TRBV7-6 and TRBJ1-4): GAGVSQSPRYKVTKRGQDVALRCDPISGHVSLYWYRQALGQGPEFLTYFNYEAQQDKSGLPNDRFSAERPEGSISTLTIQRTEQRDSAMYRCASSPFNEKLFFGSGTQLSVL.

The V call is TRBV9, the J call TRBJ1-2; D ambiguous. Between the trimmed V and J ends, which lost 4 bases and 3 bases, there was a span of 10 bases. CDR3 size: 13 residues. CDR1 and CDR2 (germline): SGDLS, YYNGEE. CDR3 protein: CASSPQSYYGYTF. The CDR3 nucleotides are TGTGCCAGCAGCCCTCAGTCCTACTATGGCTACACCTTC.

V usage is TRBV29-1 and J usage is TRBJ2-7; D may be TRBD2 (5 bases). The V and J ends lost 0 bases and 5 bases respectively, with 14 bases between them. The CDR3 consists of 14 residues. Germline assignment: CDR1 SQVTM and CDR2 ANQGSEA. The CDR3 is CSVEESGGSDEQYF. CDR3 in DNA: TGCAGCGTTGAAGAATCGGGCGGGTCAGACGAGCAGTACTTC.

The rearrangement joins TRBV4-1 to TRBJ2-1, with 12 bases lining up with TRBD2. Germline CDR1 and CDR2: MGHRA and YSYEKL. The CDR3 covers 17 residues. The V gene end was trimmed by 5 bases and the J gene end by 5 bases; junction bases not matched to a gene: 10. The CDR3 nucleotides read TGCGCCAGCAGCTCAAGACTAGCGGGAGTTTTAAACAATGAGCAGTTCTTC. Translated, it gives CASSSRLAGVLNNEQFF.

The V gene is TRBV6-6, the J gene TRBJ1-4; TRBD1 aligns across 9 bases. The CDR3 has 15 residues. Per germline, CDR1 MNHNY and CDR2 SVGAGI (reference sequence). V lost 4 bases to trimming and J lost 3 bases; unmatched junction nucleotides: 3. The CDR3: CASSSTGGANEKLFF. The CDR3 DNA reads as TGTGCCAGCAGTTCGACAGGGGGTGCTAATGAAAAACTGTTTTTT.

V usage is TRBV10-2 and J usage is TRBJ2-2; no definite D call. This CDR3 contains 15 residues. V lost 4 bases and J lost 7, with 16 bases in between. CDR1 WSHSY and CDR2 SAAADI come from the germline V gene. CDR3 nucleotides: TGCGCCAGCAGTGGAATGTTAGTAATAGGCGGGGAGCTGTTTTTT. Translated: CASSGMLVIGGELFF.

The V and J genes are TRBV6-5 and TRBJ2-1, with D uncertain. Trimming removed 2 bases at V and 7 bases at J, with 6 bases between. The CDR3 spans 12 residues. Germline assignment: CDR1 MNHEY and CDR2 SVGAGI. CDR3 sequence reads: CASSYGWNEQFF. CDR3 in DNA: TGTGCCAGCAGTTACGGGTGGAATGAGCAGTTCTTC.

The genes are TRBV11-2 and TRBJ1-1; a weak D match, TRBD1 (5 bases). V was pared by 7 bases and J by 3 bases, with 15 bases between. The CDR3 has 14 residues. CDR1 is SGHAT and CDR2 is FQNNGV in the germline V gene. The CDR3: CASTTGDGYTEAFF. As DNA, the CDR3 is TGTGCCAGCACCACCGGGGACGGATACACTGAAGCTTTCTTT.

As for this clone: Within the sample, other DNA sequences also encode this same CDR3. The CDR3 protein is CASSFLYEQFF. DNA for the CDR3: TGTGCCAGCAGCTTTCTCTATGAGCAGTTCTTC. The chain joins TRBV5-6 to TRBJ2-1, with D hard to call. The CDR3 is 11 residues long. CDR1 is SGHDT, CDR2 YYEEEE, per germline. Trimming left V 2 bases short and J 8 bases short, with 5 bases between.

The chain uses TRBV7-9 and TRBJ1-2; a possible D gene is TRBD1 (6 bases). This CDR3 is built from 14 residues. The V gene lost 6 bases and the J gene lost 4 bases, with 15 bases spanning the gap. Germline V lookup: CDR1 SEHNR, CDR2 FQNEAQ (reference sequence). This chain's CDR3 is CASSSNGQIYGYTF. The CDR3 DNA sequence: TGTGCCAGCAGTTCCAATGGACAGATCTATGGCTACACCTTC. The full variable domain, completed using reference TRBV7-9 and TRBJ1-2, is DTGVSQNPRHKITKRGQNVTFRCDPISEHNRLYWYRQTLGQGPEFLTYFQNEAQLEKSRLLSDRFSAERPKGSFSTLEIQRTEQGDSAMYLCASSSNGQIYGYTFGSGTRLTVV.

This clone occurred once. CDR3 sequence (DNA): TGTGCCAGCAGCAACGAGACGCCTTGGGGGCGGTACGAGCAGTACTTC. It encodes CASSNETPWGRYEQYF. The chain uses TRBV21-1 and TRBJ2-7; the table calls TRBD1, which could not be checked here. TRBV21-1 is a recognized pseudogene. The CDR3 is 16 amino acids.

A single count supports this clone. The chain uses TRBV27 and TRBJ2-3; 9 nucleotides match TRBD1. The CDR3 contains 16 residues. V was pared by 2 bases and J by 4 bases, with 7 bases of the junction left unmatched. Germline CDR1 is MNHEY and CDR2 is SMNVEV (reference sequence). The CDR3: CASSLVLGQGPDTQYF. As DNA, the CDR3 is TGTGCCAGCAGTTTAGTGTTGGGACAGGGCCCAGATACGCAGTATTTT.

V gene TRBV14 combines with J gene TRBJ2-7; no firm D call. Germline V CDR1 and CDR2: SGHDN, FVKESK. The CDR3 has 14 residues. Between the trimmed V and J ends, which lost 0 bases and 5 bases, there was a span of 11 bases. The CDR3 DNA follows: TGTGCCAGCAGCCAAGAAAATCGCGACCACGAGCAGTACTTC. This encodes CASSQENRDHEQYF.

The chain employs TRBV6-6 and TRBJ2-1; D possibly corresponds to TRBD2 (6 bases). Germline loops: CDR1 MNHNY, CDR2 SVGAGI (reference sequence). The V gene lost 2 bases and the J gene lost 5 bases, with 13 bases spanning the gap. CDR3 length: 15 residues. DNA of the CDR3: TGTGCCAGCAGTTACCTTCGGACGGGAGACAATGAGCAGTTCTTC. It encodes CASSYLRTGDNEQFF.

The rearrangement links TRBV5-1 to TRBJ2-2; D is ambiguous. CDR1 SGHRS and CDR2 YFSETQ come from the germline V gene. Trimming stripped 0 bases from V and 0 bases from J, with 6 bases between. The CDR3 sequence is 15 residues long. CDR3 loop: CASSLVHPNTGELFF. In nucleotides, the CDR3 is TGCGCCAGCAGCTTGGTACACCCGAACACCGGGGAGCTGTTTTTT.

A word on this clone: The same CDR3 also results from other DNA sequences found in this sample. This chain connects TRBV6-5 to TRBJ2-7; 10 bases are a match to TRBD1. Trimming removed 0 bases from V and 4 bases from J; junction bases left unmatched: 0. This CDR3 is built from 14 residues. Germline assignment: CDR1 MNHEY and CDR2 SVGAGI. CDR3 region: CASSYSDRGYEQYF. The CDR3 DNA reads TGTGCCAGCAGTTACTCGGACAGGGGGTACGAGCAGTACTTC.

The chain recombines TRBV6-5 with TRBJ1-6, with D uncertain. Trimming left V 4 bases short and J 10 bases short, with 20 bases between. This CDR3 contains 16 residues. Germline V lookup: CDR1 MNHEY, CDR2 SVGAGI. CDR3 sequence reads: CASSLMSAGQGSPLHF. CDR3 DNA sequence: TGTGCCAGCAGTTTAATGTCGGCAGGCCAAGGGTCACCCCTCCACTTT.